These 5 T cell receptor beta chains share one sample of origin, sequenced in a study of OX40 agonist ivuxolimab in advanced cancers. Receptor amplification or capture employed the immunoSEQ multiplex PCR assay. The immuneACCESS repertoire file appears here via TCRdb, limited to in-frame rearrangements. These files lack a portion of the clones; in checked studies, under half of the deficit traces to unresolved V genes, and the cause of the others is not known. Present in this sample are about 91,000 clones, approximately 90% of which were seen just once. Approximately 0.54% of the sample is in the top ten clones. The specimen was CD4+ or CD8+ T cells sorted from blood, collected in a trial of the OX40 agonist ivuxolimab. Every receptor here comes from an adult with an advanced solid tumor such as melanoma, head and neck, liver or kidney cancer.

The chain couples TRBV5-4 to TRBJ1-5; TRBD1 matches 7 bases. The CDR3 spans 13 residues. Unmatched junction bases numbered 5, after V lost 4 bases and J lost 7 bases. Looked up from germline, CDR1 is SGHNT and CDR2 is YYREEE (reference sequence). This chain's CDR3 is CASSQTGSQPQHF. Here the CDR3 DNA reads TGTGCCAGCAGCCAGACAGGGTCCCAGCCCCAGCATTTT.

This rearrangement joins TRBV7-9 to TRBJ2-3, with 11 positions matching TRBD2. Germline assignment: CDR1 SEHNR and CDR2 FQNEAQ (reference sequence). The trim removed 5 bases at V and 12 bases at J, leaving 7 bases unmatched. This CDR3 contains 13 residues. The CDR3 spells CASSLDTSGGQYF. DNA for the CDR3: TGTGCCAGCAGCCTCGACACTAGCGGGGGCCAGTATTTT. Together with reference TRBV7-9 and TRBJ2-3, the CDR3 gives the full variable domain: DTGVSQNPRHKITKRGQNVTFRCDPISEHNRLYWYRQTLGQGPEFLTYFQNEAQLEKSRLLSDRFSAERPKGSFSTLEIQRTEQGDSAMYLCASSLDTSGGQYFGPGTRLTVL.

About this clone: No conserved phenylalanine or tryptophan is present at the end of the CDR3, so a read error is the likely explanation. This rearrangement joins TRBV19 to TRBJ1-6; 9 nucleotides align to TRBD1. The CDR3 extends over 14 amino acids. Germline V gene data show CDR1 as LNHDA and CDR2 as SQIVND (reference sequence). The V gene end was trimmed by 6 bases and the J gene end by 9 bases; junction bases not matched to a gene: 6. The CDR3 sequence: CASRSGQGSSPLHL. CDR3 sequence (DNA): TGTGCCAGTAGATCGGGACAGGGTAGTTCACCCCTCCACCTT.

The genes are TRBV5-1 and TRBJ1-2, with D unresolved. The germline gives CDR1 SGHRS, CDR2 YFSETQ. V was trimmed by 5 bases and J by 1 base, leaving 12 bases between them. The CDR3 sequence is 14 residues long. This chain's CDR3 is CASSTDPINYGYTF. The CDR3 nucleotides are TGCGCCAGCAGTACGGACCCGATTAACTATGGCTACACCTTC.

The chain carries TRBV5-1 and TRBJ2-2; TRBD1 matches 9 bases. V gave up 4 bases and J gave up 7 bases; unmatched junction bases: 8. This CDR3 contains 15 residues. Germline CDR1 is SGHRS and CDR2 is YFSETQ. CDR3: CASSLRDREYGELFF. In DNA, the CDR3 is TGCGCCAGCAGCCTCCGGGACAGGGAGTACGGGGAGCTGTTTTTT. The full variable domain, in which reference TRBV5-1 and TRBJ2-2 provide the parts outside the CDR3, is KAGVTQTPRYLIKTRGQQVTLSCSPISGHRSVSWYQQTPGQGLQFLFEYFSETQRNKGNFPGRFSGRQFSNSRSEMNVSTLELGDSALYLCASSLRDREYGELFFGEGSRLTVL.